The following is a TCR beta chain sequence with its context. The antigen is undetermined. This specimen belongs to a study of CD8+ T cells in alopecia areata. Findings of the study overall: It was observed that many expanded lesional clones persisted in scalp and blood during tofacitinib. Between patients, shared TCR sequences were less clear than in mice. This was possibly due in part to HLA diversity in the patient population.

Treatment indicated: oral pan-JAK inhibitor, 5-10 mg twice daily. The CDR3 is 13 amino acids. V was clipped by 7 bases and J by 4 bases, with 13 bases between them. Looked up from germline, CDR1 is SGHTA and CDR2 is FQGNSA. Investigators isolated RNA and reverse transcribed it into cDNA to act as the sequencing template. Only in-frame clones appear in the TCRdb table, and some are missing; sequencing was by immunoSEQ multiplex PCR. The repertoire includes around 270,000 clones, roughly 60% of them detected once, and approximately 2% sits in the top ten. This sequence was found in a human donor with alopecia areata. Sequencing used CD4+ T cells sorted from blood, obtained at week 24, from a patient treated with tofacitinib. The J gene is TRBJ1-2, the V gene TRBV7-2, with D unresolved. CDR3 coding DNA: TGTGCCAGCACCCAGGACGGGTTCTATGGCTACACCTTC. Residues: CASTQDGFYGYTF.